This TCR beta chain was captured in a study of radiotherapy plus CTLA-4 blockade in lung cancer. Using immunoSEQ multiplex PCR, the repertoire was profiled, and TCRdb retains in-frame clones only, with some absent. The sample has 45,000 to 60,000 clones, 77% seen once; the top ten hold about 2.2%. V lost 5 bases and J lost 4; bases outside the gene matches: 7. This CDR3 has 15 residues. CDR1 is LNHDA, CDR2 SQIVND, per germline (reference sequence). General observations from the study: With interferon-beta, early dynamics of blood T cell clones were reported to best predict response.

Patients with chemo-refractory metastatic non-small-cell lung cancer received focal radiation plus CTLA-4 blockade with ipilimumab. Comments on this clone: The antigen is not known.

The specimen comprised peripheral blood, sampled from a patient treated with radiotherapy plus ipilimumab. This clonotype was sampled from a human donor with non-small cell lung cancer whose response to radiotherapy plus ipilimumab could not be evaluated. The rearrangement links TRBV19 to TRBJ1-2, with TRBD1 matching 10 bases. DNA of the CDR3: TGTGCCAGTAGTTCCCGGGACAGGGGAATCTATGGCTACACCTTC. This codes for CASSSRDRGIYGYTF.